This TCR beta chain was retrieved from a study of shared clonotypes between healthy human individuals (TCRdb year 2020). Background on the whole study: Two women and three men aged 18 to 49 years were included in the cohort. For each donor, CD4 naive and CD4 memory were each run on three plates, CD8 naive on two plates, and CD8 memory on one plate. The study deeply sequenced blood TCR repertoires of about five healthy adults to estimate repertoire size and the extent of clonotype sharing between individuals. To increase sequencing depth and limit assay-specific biases, TCR repertoire library preparation and sequencing were carried out by different laboratories using diverse techniques. Each donor's leukapheresis produced roughly between roughly 0.85 and 9.5 billion PBMCs.

With regard to this clone: The target of this receptor is not known. The sample holds no much larger clone one base away, and base qualities are not on file.

General conclusions and limits of the study: Even with the large sequencing depth, rarefaction of the sorted-subset datasets indicated that sequencing was incomplete. Compared with non-shared clonotypes, clonotypes shared by all four sorted-subset donors had higher generation probabilities. Only blood was sampled, and tissue TCR repertoires likely differ from those in blood. The genetic and exposure-history diversity represented was limited by the small number of donors. Naive subsets generally had larger estimated clonotype richness than memory subsets did. Based on pairwise subsampling, the degree of clonotype sharing among donors was expected to be affected by sequencing depth. Approximately 4.8% of naive CD4, 3.5% of naive CD8, roughly 2.4% of memory CD4, and 0.4% of memory CD8 clonotypes were shared across a few donors.

TCR CDR3 regions were amplified from genomic DNA by multiplex PCR using the deep immunoSEQ assay. For each cell subset, the extracted genomic DNA was distributed evenly across all wells of several immunoSEQ 96-well plates, and each plate served as one replicate. For sorted subsets, about 200 ng genomic DNA, equal to tens of thousands of T cell genomes, was loaded into each replicate PCR. The purified libraries were quantified using a Qubit 3.0 fluorometer, sized with a Bioanalyzer 2100, and then quantified again using the KAPA Library Quantification kit. Each immunoSEQ 96-well plate was sequenced on its own single-read 150-cycle Illumina NextSeq 550 flow cell. In the paper's pipeline: The immunoSEQ output contained only junctional sequences without quality scores, so filtering could not match that applied to full-length reads. Sequences were annotated with PyIR, a Python wrapper for IgBLAST v1.9, and V/J genes and CDR3 were assigned using IMGT germline references. Reads were removed for weak V/J assignments (E-value above 1e-6), missing CDR3, stop codons, out-of-frame junctions, or ambiguous translated residues. A V3J clonotype was defined by an identical inferred V gene, J gene, and CDR3 amino acid sequence. Percentage overlap between repertoires was computed as shared unique clonotypes divided by the size of the smaller repertoire. Richness of each repertoire was evaluated using RTK rarefaction, the Chao1 estimator, and Recon v2.1 estimates of unobserved clonotypes. OLGA was used to compute generation probabilities for all TCRbeta clonotypes that the gDNA method yielded from a few donors. The table comes from immuneACCESS by way of TCRdb, which keeps in-frame sequences with V and J called. Part of the clones is missing from these tables; in studies checked, under half for an unresolved V gene and the rest for unknown reasons. V and J calls and clone size follow that table, whereas D and trimming were derived from the DNA. The sample table contains hundreds of thousands of clones; only one count was recorded for roughly 92% of them. Of the sample, 20% to 30% falls within the top ten clones.

For the CD8 naive samples, CD45RO-negative cells were positively selected for CCR7, yielding a CD45RA+CCR7+ population from which TemRA cells were excluded. The donors were healthy, HIV-negative adults who had no recently reported acute infections or vaccinations. All donors were Caucasian adults living in Nashville, Tennessee, USA. After blood collection by leukapheresis, PBMCs were isolated using Ficoll-Histopaque density gradient centrifugation and then cryopreserved in the vapor phase of liquid nitrogen. Analytical flow cytometry was used to check the purity and quantity of each magnetically sorted T cell population. Each sorted fraction had its genomic DNA isolated and then quantified by UV absorbance on a Nanodrop 2000c. Sequenced sample: naive CD8+ T cells sorted from blood. The sample's cell subset or site, from its label and the paper: CD45RA+CCR7+. This sequence originates from a man between 25 and 39 years old in good health.

The CDR3 sequence is CASREDRNQAFF. The DNA sequence is as follows: TGTGCCAGCAGGGAGGACAGAAATCAAGCTTTCTTT. The rearranged segments are TRBV28 and TRBJ1-1; the best D guess is TRBD1, with 6 bases matching. The V and J ends are trimmed by 6 bases and 9 bases, leaving 14 bases between them. The germline V gene provides CDR1 MDHEN and CDR2 SYDVKM. Including cysteine and phenylalanine, the CDR3 has 12 amino acids. The entry retains the CDR3 DNA only, 36 bases that are in frame from base 1. Beyond the CDR3, the reference TRBV28 and TRBJ1-1 genes provide the residues; the full variable domain reads: DVKVTQSSRYLVKRTGEKVFLECVQDMDHENMFWYRQDPGLGLRLIYFSYDVKMKEKGDIPEGYSVSREKKERFSLILESASTNQTSMYLCASREDRNQAFFGQGTRLTVV.